This T cell receptor (beta chain) stems from a study of T-cell reconstitution after alpha-beta-depleted transplantation in children. Preparation of the TCRbeta library was carried out with unique molecular identifiers. MiXCR, applied by TCRdb to the PCR reads, yields one record per CDR3 protein. The repertoire has about 360,000 distinct CDR3 sequences, roughly 14% of them found once; the top ten carry 3.5% to 4.5%. The ends were cut back, 3 bases at V and 4 bases at J, with 10 bases in the middle. This CDR3 is built from 13 residues. Germline CDR1 DFQATT, CDR2 SNEGSKA (reference sequence). This clonotype occurred a few times.

The chain carries TRBV20-1 and TRBJ1-3; D gene unclear. This material consisted of PBMCs, taken from the stem cell graft. This receptor was taken from a human donor who donated a stem cell graft to a child with Fanconi anemia. CDR3 nucleotide sequence: TGCAGTGCTAGCCTATCTAGGGGAAACACCATATATTTT. Residues: CSASLSRGNTIYF.